This T cell receptor beta chain was found in a study of shared clonotypes between healthy human individuals. Study summary: Per donor, CD8 memory used one plate, CD8 naive used two, CD4 memory used three and CD4 naive used three.

Naive CD8 cells lacked CD45RO and underwent positive selection for CCR7, leaving out terminally differentiated effector memory CD45RA+ cells. All participating donors were Caucasian adults from Nashville, Tennessee. This clone was seen a few times. Its specificity is not known. Clones were read by immunoSEQ multiplex PCR, and TCRdb kept only the in-frame ones, dropping some. This table holds around 2.1 million clones, more than 85% found once. General study results and limits: Sampling was confined to blood; repertoires within tissues likely differ.

This receptor was taken from a man between 18 and 35 years old in good health. Some clones in this sample may be carry-over from other donors' samples. The specimen sequenced was naive CD8+ T cells from PBMCs.

DNA of the CDR3: TGTGCCAGCAGTTACAGTTTTGACACTGAAGCTTTCTTT. Translated, it gives CASSYSFDTEAFF. The rearrangement joins TRBV6-5 to TRBJ1-1; D unresolved. The germline V gene has CDR1 MNHEY and CDR2 SVGAGI. Deletions cut 2 bases from V and 3 bases from J, with 7 bases between. The CDR3 contains 13 residues.